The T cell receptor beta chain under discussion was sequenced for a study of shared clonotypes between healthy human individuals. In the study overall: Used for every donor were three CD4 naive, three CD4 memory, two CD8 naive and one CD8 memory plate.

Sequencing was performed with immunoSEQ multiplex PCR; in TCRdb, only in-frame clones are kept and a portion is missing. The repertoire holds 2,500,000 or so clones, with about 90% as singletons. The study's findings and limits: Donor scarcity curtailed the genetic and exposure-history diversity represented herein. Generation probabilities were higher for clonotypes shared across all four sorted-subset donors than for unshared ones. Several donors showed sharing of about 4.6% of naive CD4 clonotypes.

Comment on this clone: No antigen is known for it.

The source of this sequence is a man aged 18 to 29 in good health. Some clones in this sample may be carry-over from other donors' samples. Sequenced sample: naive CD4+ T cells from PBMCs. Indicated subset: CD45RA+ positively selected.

CDR3 in amino acids: CAWRAGSAGELFF. CDR3 sequence (DNA): TGTGCCTGGAGGGCGGGTAGTGCCGGGGAGCTGTTTTTT. The chain combines TRBV30 with TRBJ2-2; a weak D match, TRBD2 (5 bases). CDR3 length: 13 amino acids. Trimming removed 3 bases from V and 6 bases from J, with 11 bases in between. The germline gives CDR1 GTSNPN, CDR2 SVGIG (reference sequence).